A single sample is the source of the 4 T cell receptor beta chains below, sequenced in a study of T-cell reconstitution after alpha-beta-depleted transplantation in children. For TCRbeta, the library was prepared with unique molecular identifiers. One entry per CDR3 protein results from TCRdb running MiXCR on the PCR reads. The sample has around 960,000 distinct CDR3 sequences, about 30% seen once; the top ten hold roughly 31%. Sequences were derived from PBMCs, mostly from graft donor cells, sampled 360 days after TCRalphabeta/CD19-depleted stem cell transplant. These receptors were collected from a boy under two years old who had a stem cell transplant for SCID, so the T cells may come from the graft donor.

This clonotype appeared once. The V call is TRBV7-9, the J call TRBJ2-7; TRBD1 is a possible D gene (6 bases). The CDR3 is made up of 13 amino acids. Trimming cost V 1 base and J 6 bases, with 10 bases left between them. The V gene's germline CDR1 is SEHNR and CDR2 FQNEAQ (reference sequence). The CDR3 protein is CASSLDSRGEQYF. The CDR3 DNA is TGTGCCAGCAGCTTAGATTCCAGGGGCGAGCAGTACTTC.

This clonotype was counted ten times or more. The genes are TRBV6-5 and TRBJ2-5; TRBD1 is a possible D gene (7 bases). CDR3 length: 14 residues. The V and J ends lost 5 bases and 2 bases respectively, with 12 bases between them. Germline V CDR1 and CDR2: MNHEY, SVGAGI. CDR3 loop: CASSTTGRQETQYF. CDR3 DNA: TGTGCCAGCAGTACGACAGGGAGGCAAGAGACCCAGTACTTC.

This sequence joins TRBV7-9 and TRBJ1-6; perhaps TRBD1 as D (5 bases). In germline, CDR1 is SEHNR, CDR2 FQNEAQ (reference sequence). There are 17 residues in the CDR3. V dropped 1 base and J dropped 8 bases, with 18 bases sitting between them. The CDR3 nucleotides are TGTGCCAGCAGCTTAGGTCTTGGGGGGGGAAGGGATTCACCCCTCCACTTT. Protein: CASSLGLGGGRDSPLHF.

The CDR3 is CASNFVGSAEAFF. In nucleotides, the CDR3 is TGTGCCAGCAACTTTGTAGGGAGCGCTGAAGCTTTCTTT. The genes are TRBV19 and TRBJ1-1; D gene unclear. CDR1 and CDR2 from the germline V gene are LNHDA and SQIVND (reference sequence). The CDR3 length is 13 residues. The germline V and J ends were trimmed by 9 bases and 6 bases, with 17 bases remaining between them. The complete variable domain, with remaining parts taken from reference TRBV19 and TRBJ1-1, reads DGGITQSPKYLFRKEGQNVTLSCEQNLNHDAMYWYRQDPGQGLRLIYYSQIVNDFQKGDIAEGYSVSREKKESFPLTVTSAQKNPTAFYLCASNFVGSAEAFFGQGTRLTVV.